These 29 T cell receptor beta chains were sequenced from one sample in a study of PD-L1 blockade in urothelial cancer (dated by TCRdb to the late 2010s). The library came from the immunoSEQ multiplex PCR assay. TCRdb retrieved this table from immuneACCESS and kept in-frame rearrangements only. Not all clones are present; in checked studies, unresolved V genes account for under half, and no reason is known for the remainder. Present in this sample are tens of thousands of clones, 85% to 90% of which were seen just once. The top ten clones comprise under 4.5% of the sample. Sequences were derived from PBMCs, sampled around atezolizumab (anti-PD-L1) treatment. All receptors derive from a man over 45 with urothelial cancer.

The chain combines TRBV2 with TRBJ2-7, with 7 bases aligning to TRBD1. CDR1 and CDR2 (germline): SNHLY, FYNNEI. The length of the CDR3 is 14 residues. V gave up 2 bases and J gave up 2 bases; unmatched junction bases: 3. The CDR3 region has the DNA TGTGCCAGCAGTGAATTCGGGACAGCCTACGAGCAGTACTTC. Its translation is CASSEFGTAYEQYF.

This sequence joins TRBV4-1 and TRBJ2-5; 7 bases map to TRBD1. The J call is uncertain, as TRBJ2-7 better fits the DNA end. The CDR3 totals 15 residues. Germline V gene data show CDR1 as MGHRA and CDR2 as YSYEKL. CDR3 loop: CASSYGQASSYEQYF. The CDR3 nucleotides read TGCGCCAGCAGCTACGGACAGGCGAGCTCCTACGAGCAGTACTTC.

This rearrangement joins TRBV15 to TRBJ2-1, with TRBD2 matching over 7 bases. The CDR3 is made up of 14 amino acids. V shed 3 bases, J shed 8 bases, and the junction held 7 bases outside the gene matches. Germline CDR1 LNHNV, CDR2 YYDKDF (reference sequence). The CDR3 here is CATSRGGRYDEQFF. The CDR3 coding sequence is TGTGCCACCAGCAGGGGGGGGAGATACGATGAGCAGTTCTTC.

V and J are TRBV9 and TRBJ2-1; D is ambiguous. This CDR3 has 12 amino acids. Germline-derived CDR1 and CDR2 are SGDLS and YYNGEE. V was trimmed by 4 bases and J by 8 bases, leaving 10 bases between them. This chain's CDR3 is CASSPSLHEQFF. The CDR3 coding sequence is TGTGCCAGCAGCCCCTCCCTCCATGAGCAGTTCTTC.

This chain links TRBV19 with TRBJ2-7, with TRBD1 matching 8 bases. With V trimmed by 3 bases and J by 5 bases, 9 bases remained unmatched. The germline V gene has CDR1 LNHDA and CDR2 SQIVND (reference sequence). The CDR3 length is 15 residues. The CDR3 region has the DNA TGTGCCAGTAGTATTGGGCGGGACAGGCTCCACGAGCAGTACTTC. This translates into CASSIGRDRLHEQYF.

V gene TRBV11-2 combines with J gene TRBJ2-7; D gene uncertain. V lost 3 bases to trimming and J lost 4 bases, with 10 bases between them. The CDR3 is 13 residues long. Germline values: CDR1 SGHAT, CDR2 FQNNGV. The CDR3 reads CASSFHHLYEQYF. Here the CDR3 DNA reads TGTGCCAGCAGCTTTCACCACTTGTACGAGCAGTACTTC.

The rearrangement joins TRBV4-1 to TRBJ2-7, with 9 bases aligning to TRBD1. The V gene's germline CDR1 is MGHRA and CDR2 YSYEKL. Germline trimming cut 6 bases from V and 0 bases from J; bases unmatched to any gene: 9. The CDR3 has 16 amino acids. CDR3 nucleotide sequence: TGCGCCAGCAGTCTAACCGGGACAGGGTTCTCCTACGAGCAGTACTTC. Its translation: CASSLTGTGFSYEQYF.

A single count supports this clone. This sequence joins TRBV12-5 and TRBJ2-1; 9 positions agree with TRBD2. Germline CDR1 is LGHNT and CDR2 is FRNRAP. Losses at the gene ends were 4 bases for V and 0 bases for J; bases not matched to a gene: 4. This CDR3 comprises 16 residues. CDR3 nucleotides: TGTGCTAGTGGTTCCAGCGGGGGGAGCTCCTACAATGAGCAGTTCTTC. Protein: CASGSSGGSSYNEQFF.

The genes are TRBV18 and TRBJ1-1, with D maybe TRBD1 (6 bases). V dropped 3 bases and J dropped 4 bases, with 15 bases sitting between them. Germline lookup yields CDR1 KGHSH and CDR2 LQKENI. This CDR3 contains 15 residues. The CDR3 is CASSPKTGTGTEAFF. The DNA of the CDR3 is TGTGCCAGCTCACCCAAAACAGGGACGGGCACTGAAGCTTTCTTT.

The chain combines TRBV7-3 with TRBJ1-1; 8 bases align to TRBD1. The CDR3 spans 14 residues. The V segment lost 5 bases and the J segment 4 bases; nucleotides outside the gene matches: 6. Germline lookup yields CDR1 SGHTA and CDR2 FQGTGA. This CDR3 is CASSPRGLSTEAFF. The CDR3 bases are TGTGCCAGCAGCCCCAGGGGGCTCAGCACTGAAGCTTTCTTT.

The rearrangement joins TRBV10-1 to TRBJ1-5, with 9 bases lining up with TRBD1. CDR3 length: 13 amino acids. Germline CDR1 is WNHNN and CDR2 is SYGVQD (reference sequence). Trimming removed 9 bases from V and 2 bases from J; junction bases left unmatched: 2. The CDR3 loop is CARDRGCNQPQHF. CDR3 bases: TGCGCCAGAGACAGGGGGTGCAATCAGCCCCAGCATTTT.

This chain joins TRBV29-1 and TRBJ2-7; 7 bases line up with TRBD1. V lost 5 bases, J lost 2 bases, and 9 bases stayed unmatched. Germline V gene data show CDR1 as SQVTM and CDR2 as ANQGSEA. CDR3 length: 14 residues. CDR3 region: CSVKGQTGTYEQYF. DNA for the CDR3: TGCAGCGTTAAGGGACAGACAGGGACCTACGAGCAGTACTTC.

V gene TRBV7-2 combines with J gene TRBJ1-3, with D unresolved. Looked up from germline, CDR1 is SGHTA and CDR2 is FQGNSA. V shed 4 bases and J shed 4 bases, with 11 bases lying between them. The CDR3 extends over 14 amino acids. The CDR3 region is CASSSVPPGNTIYF. CDR3 sequence (DNA): TGTGCCAGCAGCTCGGTCCCACCGGGAAACACCATATATTTT.

The V gene is TRBV5-4, the J gene TRBJ2-1, with TRBD2 matching 12 bases. Germline CDR1 SGHNT, CDR2 YYREEE (reference sequence). This CDR3 is 14 amino acids long. V dropped 4 bases and J dropped 8; count of bases not matched to a gene: 4. The DNA for the CDR3 is TGTGCCAGCAGCGCAACTAGCGGGGGGTATGAGCAGTTCTTC. It specifies CASSATSGGYEQFF.

The rearrangement uses TRBV5-5 and TRBJ2-5, with D hard to call. Germline loops: CDR1 SGHKS, CDR2 YYEKEE (reference sequence). CDR3 length: 12 amino acids. The germline V and J ends were trimmed by 2 bases and 1 base, with 3 bases remaining between them. CDR3 in amino acids: CASSFSQETQYF. DNA for the CDR3: TGTGCCAGCAGCTTCAGCCAAGAGACCCAGTACTTC.

This rearrangement joins TRBV7-9 to TRBJ2-7, with D uncertain. The CDR3 runs to 12 residues. Germline V gene data show CDR1 as SEHNR and CDR2 as FQNEAQ (reference sequence). The germline V and J ends were trimmed by 5 bases and 2 bases, with 7 bases remaining between them. The DNA of the CDR3 is TGTGCCAGCAGCCAAGAGACCTACGAGCAGTACTTC. This translates into CASSQETYEQYF.

The chain uses TRBV30 and TRBJ2-2; no clear D gene. Germline V gene sequence: CDR1 GTSNPN, CDR2 SVGIG (reference sequence). CDR3 size: 13 residues. The V and J ends lost 3 bases and 5 bases respectively, with 10 bases between them. In DNA, the CDR3 is TGTGCCTGGAGGAGGTCTGGTACCGGGGAGCTGTTTTTT. Its protein is CAWRRSGTGELFF. Supplemented by reference TRBV30 and TRBJ2-2, the full variable domain reads SQTIHQWPATLVQPVGSPLSLECTVEGTSNPNLYWYRQAAGRGLQLLFYSVGIGQISSEVPQNLSASRPQDRQFILSSKKLLLSDSGFYLCAWRRSGTGELFFGEGSRLTVL.

The genes are TRBV4-1 and TRBJ1-4; tentatively, D is TRBD1 (5 bases). The length of the CDR3 is 16 residues. The V and J ends lost 0 bases and 3 bases respectively, with 11 bases between them. Germline V lookup: CDR1 MGHRA, CDR2 YSYEKL. CDR3 protein: CASSQEGVRPNEKLFF. The CDR3 region has the DNA TGCGCCAGCAGCCAAGAAGGGGTCAGACCTAATGAAAAACTGTTTTTT.

The rearrangement uses TRBV6-5 and TRBJ1-3; 7 bases line up with TRBD1. With 6 bases clipped from V and 3 bases from J, the junction kept 5 bases outside the gene matches. The germline CDR1 and CDR2 sequences are MNHEY and SVGAGI. CDR3 length equals 14 residues. The CDR3: CASRVDRVGNTIYF. The DNA for the CDR3 is TGTGCCAGCAGGGTTGACAGGGTTGGAAACACCATATATTTT.

V is TRBV19 and J is TRBJ2-1; D unclear. Germline V gene data show CDR1 as LNHDA and CDR2 as SQIVND (reference sequence). The CDR3 contains 15 residues. Trimming removed 8 bases at V and 1 base at J, with 15 bases between. CDR3: CASGTGLTSYNEQFF. The DNA of the CDR3 is TGTGCCAGTGGAACGGGTCTGACTTCCTACAATGAGCAGTTCTTC.

This chain connects TRBV27 to TRBJ2-7, with 14 nucleotides matching TRBD2. The CDR3 has 17 residues. The V and J ends lost 5 bases and 0 bases, in that order; junction bases with no gene match: 6. Germline-derived CDR1 and CDR2 are MNHEY and SMNVEV (reference sequence). The CDR3 is CASSLGLAGAASYEQYF. The CDR3 coding sequence is TGTGCCAGCAGTCTGGGACTAGCGGGAGCTGCCTCCTACGAGCAGTACTTC.

This chain links TRBV6-6 with TRBJ1-4; 10 bases align to TRBD1. The V gene's germline CDR1 is MNHNY and CDR2 SVGAGI (reference sequence). Losses at the gene ends were 4 bases for V and 6 bases for J; bases not matched to a gene: 5. This CDR3 is 15 amino acids long. CDR3 loop: CASSSGQGVDEKLFF. The CDR3 nucleotides read TGTGCCAGCAGTTCCGGACAGGGGGTGGATGAAAAACTGTTTTTT.

V usage is TRBV9 and J usage is TRBJ2-6; D is possibly TRBD1 (6 bases). This CDR3 contains 17 residues. V gave up 7 bases and J gave up 0 bases, with 17 bases separating them. Germline V gene sequence: CDR1 SGDLS, CDR2 YYNGEE. CDR3: CASLHRDRNSGANVLTF. For the CDR3, the DNA is TGTGCCAGCCTCCACAGGGACCGCAACTCTGGGGCCAACGTCCTGACTTTC. Supplemented by reference TRBV9 and TRBJ2-6, the full variable domain reads DSGVTQTPKHLITATGQRVTLRCSPRSGDLSVYWYQQSLDQGLQFLIQYYNGEERAKGNILERFSAQQFPDLHSELNLSSLELGDSALYFCASLHRDRNSGANVLTFGAGSRLTVL.

The genes are TRBV30 and TRBJ1-2; D perhaps matches TRBD1 (6 bases). From germline, CDR1 is GTSNPN and CDR2 SVGIG (reference sequence). The CDR3 has 14 amino acids. Trimming removed 0 bases at V and 2 bases at J, with 10 bases between. CDR3 nucleotides: TGTGCCTGGAGTGTAACAGGGCTAAACTATGGCTACACCTTC. This encodes CAWSVTGLNYGYTF.

V and J are TRBV29-1 and TRBJ2-5; 8 bases agree with TRBD2. Germline CDR1 and CDR2: SQVTM and ANQGSEA. CDR3 length: 14 residues. The V and J ends lost 4 bases and 4 bases, in that order; junction bases with no gene match: 8. This CDR3 is CSVGLAGRIETQYF. CDR3 nucleotides: TGCAGCGTTGGGTTAGCGGGAAGGATAGAGACCCAGTACTTC.

V is TRBV6-5 and J is TRBJ2-2; tentatively, D is TRBD2 (5 bases). The length of the CDR3 is 14 residues. The germline CDR1 and CDR2 sequences are MNHEY and SVGAGI. The V and J ends lost 0 bases and 5 bases respectively, with 7 bases between them. The CDR3: CASSYSRRTGELFF. The CDR3 nucleotides are TGTGCCAGCAGTTACTCGAGGAGGACCGGGGAGCTGTTTTTT.

CDR3 bases: TGTGCCAGCAGCTTGCTTGGGTCAGGGGGCAATGAAAAACTGTTTTTT. As protein: CASSLLGSGGNEKLFF. The V and J genes are TRBV5-5 and TRBJ1-4; 8 nucleotides agree with TRBD1. The ends lost 1 base at V and 5 bases at J; junction bases unmatched: 7. From germline, CDR1 is SGHKS and CDR2 YYEKEE (reference sequence). The CDR3 loop spans 16 amino acids.

The V gene is TRBV29-1, the J gene TRBJ1-2, with D perhaps TRBD1 (6 bases). The V end lost 1 base, the J end lost 4 bases, and 7 bases lay between the germline ends. CDR3 length: 12 amino acids. Germline V gene lookup returns CDR1 SQVTM and CDR2 ANQGSEA. The CDR3 loop is CSVEGQVYGYTF. Here the CDR3 DNA reads TGCAGCGTTGAAGGACAGGTCTATGGCTACACCTTC.

This chain uses TRBV30 with TRBJ2-5; D might be TRBD1 (6 bases). Germline V gene data show CDR1 as GTSNPN and CDR2 as SVGIG (reference sequence). The CDR3 loop spans 14 amino acids. Trimming cost V 4 bases and J 5 bases, with 17 bases left between them. For the CDR3, the DNA is TGTGCCTGGAACAACCGTATGGGGGCTGAGACCCAGTACTTC. Translation gives CAWNNRMGAETQYF.